A selection of T cell receptor beta chains follows, all from one sample in a study of blood T cell repertoires in COVID-19. Measured with immunoSEQ multiplex PCR; TCRdb has only the in-frame clones, and not every one. The sample carries 30,000 to 35,000 clones, around 87% recorded once. Source material: peripheral blood. The receptors derive from a human donor in a cohort sampled during active COVID-19. The CDR3 runs from the conserved cysteine through the conserved F or W. D genes are given only for firm matches. The size field is filled for only some rows; it gives once, few, many or a size class.

J	size	D	V	DNA	CDR3
TRBJ2-5	-	-	TRBV4-2	TGTGCCAGCAGCCAAGAAGGGGGCCAAGAGACCCAGTACTTC	CASSQEGGQETQYF
TRBJ1-2	once	TRBD1	TRBV18	TGTGCCAGCTCTCCGGACAGGGAGAATGGCTACACCTTC	CASSPDRENGYTF
TRBJ1-4	-	-	TRBV7-6	TGTGCCAGCAGCGTAACAGGGCCTAATGAAAAACTGTTTTTT	CASSVTGPNEKLFF
TRBJ1-6	-	-	TRBV7-2	TGTGCCAGCAGCCCAGGGCCCAATTCACCCCTCCACTTT	CASSPGPNSPLHF
TRBJ2-3	-	-	TRBV10-3	TGTGCCATCAGCGAAACAGGGCTCCGCACAGATACGCAGTATTTT	CAISETGLRTDTQYF
TRBJ1-5	-	-	TRBV5-1	TGCGCCAGCAGCTTGGCCGGCGGAGGGGGAGGGTCAGATCAGCCCCAGCATTTT	CASSLAGGGGGSDQPQHF
TRBJ1-5	-	-	TRBV4-2	TGTGCCAGCAGCCAAGATGCCCAGAGCAATCAGCCCCAGCATTTT	CASSQDAQSNQPQHF
TRBJ2-7	-	-	TRBV6-1	TGTGCCAGCAGTGAGGGCTACAGGGACGAGCAGTACTTC	CASSEGYRDEQYF
TRBJ2-3	once	TRBD1	TRBV6-5	TGTGCCAGCAGTTACTCGAGGGGGCATAGCACAGATACGCAGTATTTT	CASSYSRGHSTDTQYF
TRBJ2-2	-	-	TRBV5-1	TGCGCCAGCAGCCCCAGGGATTGGTCCGCCGCCGGGGAGCTGTTTTTT	CASSPRDWSAAGELFF
TRBJ2-7	-	-	TRBV6-5	TGTGCCAGCAGAATTTACGACACCACCTACGAGCAGTACTTC	CASRIYDTTYEQYF
TRBJ1-1	-	-	TRBV12-5	TGTGCTAGTGGTTTGTCCGGGAACACTGAAGCTTTCTTT	CASGLSGNTEAFF
TRBJ2-5	-	TRBD1	TRBV7-7	TGTGCCAGCAGCTTTGGGACAGGGGGTCAAGAGACCCAGTACTTC	CASSFGTGGQETQYF
TRBJ1-4	-	-	TRBV7-8	TGTGCCAGCAGCTTAGGTAACGGGAACGAAAAACTGTTTTTT	CASSLGNGNEKLFF
TRBJ2-2	-	TRBD1	TRBV5-1	TGCGCCAGCAGCTACGGGACAGGGGGCCAGACCGGGGAGCTGTTTTTT	CASSYGTGGQTGELFF
TRBJ2-7	-	TRBD2	TRBV7-8	TGTGCCAGCAGCTCCCGGGGAGGGGCAGGCTACGAGCAGTACTTC	CASSSRGGAGYEQYF
TRBJ2-1	-	-	TRBV2	TGTGCCAGCACTGGACAGTACAATGAGCAGTTCTTC	CASTGQYNEQFF
TRBJ2-1	-	TRBD2	TRBV7-2	TGTGCCAGCAGCGTACGACTAGCGGGGGCGAACAATGAGCAGTTCTTC	CASSVRLAGANNEQFF
TRBJ1-4	-	-	TRBV27	TGTGCCAGCAGAGCCATAAGTGAAAAACTGTTTTTT	CASRAISEKLFF
TRBJ1-2	-	-	TRBV10-1	TGCGCCAGCGTAAGGGACACAAATAACTATGGCTACACCTTC	CASVRDTNNYGYTF
TRBJ1-1	-	TRBD1	TRBV7-2	TGTGCCACGACCAGACAGGGCGTCCACACTGAAGCTTTCTTT	CATTRQGVHTEAFF
TRBJ2-5	few	TRBD2	TRBV15	TGTGCCACCAGCAGTCTACTAGCGGGGAGTAATTTAGAGACCCAGTACTTC	CATSSLLAGSNLETQYF
TRBJ1-6	-	-	TRBV5-4	TGTGCCAGCAGCGTGGGGGGCAACGGACCCCTCCACTTT	CASSVGGNGPLHF
TRBJ2-7	-	-	TRBV11-1	TGTGCCAGCAGCCTAAACCGGGACGAGCAGTACTTC	CASSLNRDEQYF
TRBJ2-3	-	-	TRBV5-6	TGTGCCAGCAGCCCCGGAGGTAGGGGGTGGACAGATACGCAGTATTTT	CASSPGGRGWTDTQYF
TRBJ2-7	-	-	TRBV10-3	TGTGCCATCAGTAACGGCTACGAGCAGTACTTC	CAISNGYEQYF
TRBJ1-6	-	-	TRBV19	TGTGCCAGTAGTATCGCCAGGGGCTATAATTCACCCCTCCACTTT	CASSIARGYNSPLHF
TRBJ1-3	-	-	TRBV28	TGTGCCACCCGCCGGACATCCTCTGGAAACACCATATATTTT	CATRRTSSGNTIYF
TRBJ1-2	-	TRBD1	TRBV6-8	TGTGCCAGCAGCTCCGTACCGGGACAGTGGGGTTTAGGCTACACCTTC	CASSSVPGQWGLGYTF
TRBJ1-1	-	-	TRBV7-2	TGTGCCAGCAGCTTAGTGTGGGGACAGAACACTGAAGCTTTCTTT	CASSLVWGQNTEAFF
TRBJ1-1	-	-	TRBV2	TGTGCCAGCAGTGCCCAGGGGAACACTGAAGCTTTCTTT	CASSAQGNTEAFF
TRBJ2-3	-	TRBD2	TRBV6-5	TGTGCCAGCAGTTACTCGGGCGGGGGGGCACCAGATACGCAGTATTTT	CASSYSGGGAPDTQYF
TRBJ2-3	once	TRBD2	TRBV5-5	TGTGCCAGCAGCCTGAGCGGGGACCACACAGATACGCAGTATTTT	CASSLSGDHTDTQYF
TRBJ2-5	-	-	TRBV7-6	TGTGCCAGCAGCTTATACACTACGGGGGAGACCCAGTACTTC	CASSLYTTGETQYF
TRBJ1-1	-	-	TRBV7-9	TGTGCCAGCAGCCCCACCCCCCAGGGGAACACTGAAGCTTTCTTT	CASSPTPQGNTEAFF
TRBJ1-1	-	-	TRBV9	TGTGCCAGCAGCGATGGACTCGTTCGGAACACTGAAGCTTTCTTT	CASSDGLVRNTEAFF
TRBJ2-5	once	-	TRBV18	TGTGCCAGCTCACCTCGGGAAGAGACCCAGTACTTC	CASSPREETQYF
TRBJ2-7	-	TRBD2	TRBV13	TGTGCCAGCAGCTTAAAGGGGTCTAGCGGGGGTGGCAGCGAGCAGTACTTC	CASSLKGSSGGGSEQYF
TRBJ1-2	few	TRBD1	TRBV19	TGTGCCTCTACAGGACAGGGAGTAGGCTACACCTTC	CASTGQGVGYTF
TRBJ2-3	-	-	TRBV29-1	TGCAGCGTTGAAGCTAGAACTAGCACAGATACGCAGTATTTT	CSVEARTSTDTQYF
TRBJ2-5	-	TRBD1	TRBV27	TGTGCCAGCAGTTCACTAGACAGGGGATGGGAGACCCAGTACTTC	CASSSLDRGWETQYF
TRBJ2-3	-	-	TRBV5-4	TGTGCCAGCAGCTTGGGGGCCCTCTCTAGCACAGATACGCAGTATTTT	CASSLGALSSTDTQYF
TRBJ1-6	-	-	TRBV6-1	TGTGCCAGCAGTGAATACAGGTCTTCACCCCTCCACTTT	CASSEYRSSPLHF
TRBJ1-2	-	-	TRBV28	TGTGCCAGCAGTACAGGGTATGGCTACACCTTC	CASSTGYGYTF
TRBJ1-5	-	TRBD1	TRBV6-5	TGTGCCAGCAGTATACAGGGGGCTAATCAGCCCCAGCATTTT	CASSIQGANQPQHF
TRBJ1-2	-	-	TRBV7-2	TGTGCCAGCAGAACAGGTCCGGGCCTTCTCTATGGCTACACCTTC	CASRTGPGLLYGYTF
TRBJ2-4	few	-	TRBV2	TGTGCCAGCAGCCAAAGGGGGACATCGGAAAACATTCAGTACTTC	CASSQRGTSENIQYF
TRBJ1-6	-	-	TRBV19	TGTGCCAGTAGAACCAGGGATTCACCCCTCCACTTT	CASRTRDSPLHF
TRBJ1-2	-	TRBD1	TRBV5-4	TGTGCCAGCAGCTTGAAAGACAGGGACTATGGCTACACCTTC	CASSLKDRDYGYTF
TRBJ2-2	-	TRBD2	TRBV24-1	TGTGCCACCAGTACGGGAGGGGCACACACCGGGGAGCTGTTTTTT	CATSTGGAHTGELFF
TRBJ2-3	-	-	TRBV28	TGTGCCAGCAGTCACCCGCGGGGTAAAGGCACAGATACGCAGTATTTT	CASSHPRGKGTDTQYF
TRBJ2-1	-	TRBD1	TRBV9	TGTGCCAGCAGCGTCAACGCGGACAGGAGCAATGAGCAGTTCTTC	CASSVNADRSNEQFF
TRBJ2-6	-	-	TRBV28	TGTGCCAGCTGGGCAGGGGGGGCCAACGTCCTGACTTTC	CASWAGGANVLTF
TRBJ2-1	-	TRBD2	TRBV7-9	TGTGCCAGCAGCCCAGTAGCGGGGAATGAGCAGTTCTTC	CASSPVAGNEQFF
TRBJ2-7	-	-	TRBV5-6	TGTGCCAGCAGCTTTCAGTATTTGTACGAGCAGTACTTC	CASSFQYLYEQYF
TRBJ1-2	-	TRBD1	TRBV20-1	TGCAGTGCTAGTATTCAGCCAGGGGGCTATGGCTACACCTTC	CSASIQPGGYGYTF
TRBJ2-5	-	TRBD2	TRBV5-6	TGTGCCAGTAGACTAGCGGGACCCCAAGAGACCCAGTACTTC	CASRLAGPQETQYF
TRBJ1-2	-	-	TRBV28	TGTGCCAGCAGTTTCCTGCAGGTAGCGAACTATGGCTACACCTTC	CASSFLQVANYGYTF